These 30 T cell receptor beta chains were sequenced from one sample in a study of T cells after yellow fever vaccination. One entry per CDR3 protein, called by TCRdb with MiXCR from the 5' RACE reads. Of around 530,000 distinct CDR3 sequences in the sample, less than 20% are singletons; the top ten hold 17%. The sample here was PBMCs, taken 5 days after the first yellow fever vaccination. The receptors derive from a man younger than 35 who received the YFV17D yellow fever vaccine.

CDR3 DNA sequence: TGTGCCAGCAGTTTAATGGGTTACTACGAGCAGTACTTC. Translating gives CASSLMGYYEQYF. The chain has TRBV12-3 or TRBV12-4 and TRBJ2-7; no clear D. Trimming cost V 2 bases and J 3 bases, with 8 bases left between them. The CDR3 sequence is 13 residues long.

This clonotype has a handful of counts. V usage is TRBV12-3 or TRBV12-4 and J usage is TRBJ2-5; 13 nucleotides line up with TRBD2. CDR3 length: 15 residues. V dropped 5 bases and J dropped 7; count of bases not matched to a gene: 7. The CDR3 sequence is CASSRSRLAGGTQYF. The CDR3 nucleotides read TGTGCCAGCAGTCGAAGTAGACTAGCGGGGGGGACCCAGTACTTC.

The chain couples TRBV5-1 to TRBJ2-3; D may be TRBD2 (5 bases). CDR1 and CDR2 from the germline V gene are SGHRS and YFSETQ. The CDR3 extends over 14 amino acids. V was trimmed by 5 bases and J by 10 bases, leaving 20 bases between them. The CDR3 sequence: CASRWESARPAQYF. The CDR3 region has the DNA TGCGCCAGCAGGTGGGAGTCTGCGAGGCCAGCGCAGTATTTT.

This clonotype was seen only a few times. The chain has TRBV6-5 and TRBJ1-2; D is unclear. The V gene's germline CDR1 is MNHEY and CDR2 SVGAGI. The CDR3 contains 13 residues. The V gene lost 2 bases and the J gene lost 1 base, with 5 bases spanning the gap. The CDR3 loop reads CASSYRFNYGYTF. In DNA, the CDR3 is TGTGCCAGCAGTTACAGGTTTAACTATGGCTACACCTTC.

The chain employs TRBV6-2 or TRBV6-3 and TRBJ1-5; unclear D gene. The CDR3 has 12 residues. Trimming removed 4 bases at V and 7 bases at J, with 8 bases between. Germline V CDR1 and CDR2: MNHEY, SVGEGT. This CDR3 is CASSSFRQPQHF. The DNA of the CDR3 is TGTGCCAGCAGTTCCTTTCGGCAGCCCCAGCATTTT.

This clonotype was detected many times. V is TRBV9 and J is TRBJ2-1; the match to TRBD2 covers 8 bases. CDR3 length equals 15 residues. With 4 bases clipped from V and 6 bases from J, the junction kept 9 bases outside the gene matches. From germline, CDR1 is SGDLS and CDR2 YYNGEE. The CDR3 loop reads CASSPRTSLLNEQFF. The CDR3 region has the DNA TGTGCCAGCAGCCCCCGGACTAGCCTCCTCAATGAGCAGTTCTTC. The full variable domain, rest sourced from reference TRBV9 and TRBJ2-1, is DSGVTQTPKHLITATGQRVTLRCSPRSGDLSVYWYQQSLDQGLQFLIQYYNGEERAKGNILERFSAQQFPDLHSELNLSSLELGDSALYFCASSPRTSLLNEQFFGPGTRLTVL.

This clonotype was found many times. CDR3: CAKGKPPQDPLHF. CDR3 nucleotide sequence: TGTGCCAAGGGAAAGCCCCCCCAGGATCCCCTCCACTTT. The chain joins TRBV2 to TRBJ1-6, with D unclear. The CDR3 is 13 residues long. V was trimmed by 10 bases and J by 13 bases, leaving 20 bases between them. Looked up from germline, CDR1 is SNHLY and CDR2 is FYNNEI.

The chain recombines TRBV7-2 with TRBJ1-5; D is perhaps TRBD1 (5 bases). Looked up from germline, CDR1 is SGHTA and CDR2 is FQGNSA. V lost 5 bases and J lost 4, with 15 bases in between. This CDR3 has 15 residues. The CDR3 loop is CASSLWGGVNQPQHF. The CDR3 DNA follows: TGTGCCAGCAGCCTTTGGGGGGGTGTTAATCAGCCCCAGCATTTT. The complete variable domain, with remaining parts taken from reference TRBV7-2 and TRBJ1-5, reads GAGVSQSPSNKVTEKGKDVELRCDPISGHTALYWYRQSLGQGLEFLIYFQGNSAPDKSGLPSDRFSAERTGGSVSTLTIQRTQQEDSAVYLCASSLWGGVNQPQHFGDGTRLSIL.

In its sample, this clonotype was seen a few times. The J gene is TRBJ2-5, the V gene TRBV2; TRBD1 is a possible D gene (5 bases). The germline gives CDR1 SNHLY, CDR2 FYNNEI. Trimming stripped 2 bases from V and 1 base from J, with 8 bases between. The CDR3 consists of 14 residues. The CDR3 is CASSESDTQETQYF. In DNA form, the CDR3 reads TGTGCCAGCAGTGAATCGGACACCCAAGAGACCCAGTACTTC. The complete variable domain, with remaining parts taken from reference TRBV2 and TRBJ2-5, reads EPEVTQTPSHQVTQMGQEVILRCVPISNHLYFYWYRQILGQKVEFLVSFYNNEISEKSEIFDDQFSVERPDGSNFTLKIRSTKLEDSAMYFCASSESDTQETQYFGPGTRLLVL.

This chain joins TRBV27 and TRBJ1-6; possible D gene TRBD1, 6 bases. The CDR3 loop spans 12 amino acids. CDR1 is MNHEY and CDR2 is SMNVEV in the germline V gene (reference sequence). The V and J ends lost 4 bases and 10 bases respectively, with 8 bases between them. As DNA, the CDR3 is TGTGCCAGCAGTTGGGGGGGCTCACCCCTCCACTTT. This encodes CASSWGGSPLHF.

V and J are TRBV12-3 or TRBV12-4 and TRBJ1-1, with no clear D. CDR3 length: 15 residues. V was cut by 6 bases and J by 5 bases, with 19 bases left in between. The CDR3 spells CASRPPDGLGTEAFF. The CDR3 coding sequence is TGTGCCAGCAGACCTCCGGACGGGCTGGGGACTGAAGCTTTCTTT.

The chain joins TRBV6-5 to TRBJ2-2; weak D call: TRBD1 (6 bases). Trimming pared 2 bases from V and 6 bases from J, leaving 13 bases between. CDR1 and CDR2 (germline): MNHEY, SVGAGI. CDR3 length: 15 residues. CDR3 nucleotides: TGTGCCAGCAGTTACGGTGGGGGCAGGGCCGGGGAGCTGTTTTTT. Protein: CASSYGGGRAGELFF.

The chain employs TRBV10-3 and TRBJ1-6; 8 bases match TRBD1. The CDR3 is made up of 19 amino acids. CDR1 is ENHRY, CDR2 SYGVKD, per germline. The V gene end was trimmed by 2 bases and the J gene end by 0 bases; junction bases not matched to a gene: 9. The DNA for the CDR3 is TGTGCCATCAGTGAGACCGGACAGGGAAAACTCTCCTATAATTCACCCCTCCACTTT. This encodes CAISETGQGKLSYNSPLHF.

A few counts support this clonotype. The CDR3 region is CASSYGTDNEQFF. For the CDR3, the DNA is TGCGCCAGCAGCTACGGGACAGACAATGAGCAGTTCTTC. This chain links TRBV5-1 with TRBJ2-1, with 7 nucleotides matching TRBD1. Germline lookup yields CDR1 SGHRS and CDR2 YFSETQ. V lost 3 bases, J lost 5 bases, and 2 bases stayed unmatched. The CDR3 has 13 amino acids.

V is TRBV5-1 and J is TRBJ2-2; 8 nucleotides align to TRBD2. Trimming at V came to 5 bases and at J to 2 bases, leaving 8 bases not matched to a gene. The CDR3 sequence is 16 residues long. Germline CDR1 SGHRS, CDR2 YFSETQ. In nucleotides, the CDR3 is TGCGCCAGCAGAATTGCGGGGGGCCGTAACACCGGGGAGCTGTTTTTT. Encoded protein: CASRIAGGRNTGELFF.

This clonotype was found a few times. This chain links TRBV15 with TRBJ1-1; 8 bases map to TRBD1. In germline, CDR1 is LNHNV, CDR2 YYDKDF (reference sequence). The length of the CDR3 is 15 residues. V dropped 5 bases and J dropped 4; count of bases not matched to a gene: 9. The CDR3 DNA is TGTGCCACCAGCCCCCGGGACAGGAGGGGCACTGAAGCTTTCTTT. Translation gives CATSPRDRRGTEAFF.

Written as DNA, the CDR3 is TGTGCCAGCAGCTTACGTGTGAAGGCCGGGGAGCTGTTTTTT. Translated, it gives CASSLRVKAGELFF. The chain links TRBV7-6 to TRBJ2-2; D is ambiguous. Germline V gene data show CDR1 as SGHVS and CDR2 as FNYEAQ. The CDR3 runs 14 residues. V was trimmed by 2 bases and J by 6 bases, leaving 10 bases between them.

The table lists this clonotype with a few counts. The CDR3 nucleotides read TGCGCCAGCTCCAACACAGGGGAATCCGGGGAGCTGTTTTTT. It yields the protein CASSNTGESGELFF. The chain carries TRBV5-1 and TRBJ2-2; 7 bases map to TRBD1. There are 14 residues in the CDR3. V lost 7 bases to trimming and J lost 6 bases; unmatched junction nucleotides: 9. Germline values: CDR1 SGHRS, CDR2 YFSETQ.

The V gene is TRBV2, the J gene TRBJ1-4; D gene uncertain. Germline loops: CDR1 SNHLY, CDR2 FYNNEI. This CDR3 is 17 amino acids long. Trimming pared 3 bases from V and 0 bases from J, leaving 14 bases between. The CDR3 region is CASSDVPERATNEKLFF. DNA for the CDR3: TGTGCCAGCAGTGATGTCCCGGAACGGGCAACTAATGAAAAACTGTTTTTT.

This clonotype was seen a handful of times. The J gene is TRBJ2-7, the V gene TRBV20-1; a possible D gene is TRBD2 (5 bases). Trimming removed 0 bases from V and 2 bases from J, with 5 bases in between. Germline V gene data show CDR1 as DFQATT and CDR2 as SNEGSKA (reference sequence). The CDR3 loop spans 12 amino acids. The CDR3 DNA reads TGCAGTGCTAGAGATAGCGCCTACGAGCAGTACGTC. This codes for CSARDSAYEQYV.

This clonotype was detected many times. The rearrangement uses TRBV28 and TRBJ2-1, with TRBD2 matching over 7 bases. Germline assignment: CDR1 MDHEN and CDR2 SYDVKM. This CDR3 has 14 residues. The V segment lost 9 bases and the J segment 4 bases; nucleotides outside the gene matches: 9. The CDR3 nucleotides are TGTGCCAGTTGGGGGGGGACGTATTACAATGAGCAGTTCTTC. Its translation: CASWGGTYYNEQFF.

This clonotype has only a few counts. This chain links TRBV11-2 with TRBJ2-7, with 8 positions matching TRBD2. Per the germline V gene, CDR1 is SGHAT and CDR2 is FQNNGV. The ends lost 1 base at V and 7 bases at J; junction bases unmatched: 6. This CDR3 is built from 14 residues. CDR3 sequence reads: CASSLVYGGEEQYV. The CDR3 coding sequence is TGTGCCAGCAGCTTAGTCTACGGGGGGGAAGAGCAGTACGTC.

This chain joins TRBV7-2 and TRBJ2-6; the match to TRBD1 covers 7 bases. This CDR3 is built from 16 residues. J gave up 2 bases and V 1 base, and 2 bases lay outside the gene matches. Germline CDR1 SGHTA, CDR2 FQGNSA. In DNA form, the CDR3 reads TGTGCCAGCAGCTTAGGGACAGGTGCTGGGGCCAACGTCCTGACTTTC. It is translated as CASSLGTGAGANVLTF. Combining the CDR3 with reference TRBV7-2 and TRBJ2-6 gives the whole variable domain GAGVSQSPSNKVTEKGKDVELRCDPISGHTALYWYRQSLGQGLEFLIYFQGNSAPDKSGLPSDRFSAERTGGSVSTLTIQRTQQEDSAVYLCASSLGTGAGANVLTFGAGSRLTVL.

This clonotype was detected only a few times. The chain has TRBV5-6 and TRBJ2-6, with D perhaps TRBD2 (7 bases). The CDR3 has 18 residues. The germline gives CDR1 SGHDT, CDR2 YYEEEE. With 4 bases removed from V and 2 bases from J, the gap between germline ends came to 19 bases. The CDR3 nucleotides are TGTGCCAGCAGCGTGGGGGGGACACCTGTCCCTGGGGCCAACGTCCTGACTTTC. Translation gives CASSVGGTPVPGANVLTF.

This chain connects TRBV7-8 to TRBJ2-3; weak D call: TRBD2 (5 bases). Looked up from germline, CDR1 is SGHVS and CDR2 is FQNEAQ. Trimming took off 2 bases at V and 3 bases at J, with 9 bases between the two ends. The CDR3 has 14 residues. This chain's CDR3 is CASSLTSYTDTQYF. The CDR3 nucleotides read TGTGCCAGCAGCTTAACTAGTTATACAGATACGCAGTATTTT.

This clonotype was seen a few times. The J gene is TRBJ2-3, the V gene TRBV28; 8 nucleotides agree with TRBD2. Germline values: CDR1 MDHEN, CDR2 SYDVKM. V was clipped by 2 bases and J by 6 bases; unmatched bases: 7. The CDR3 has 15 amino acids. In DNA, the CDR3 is TGTGCCAGCAGTTTACCGGGGGTAGCGGGGGATACGCAGTATTTT. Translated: CASSLPGVAGDTQYF. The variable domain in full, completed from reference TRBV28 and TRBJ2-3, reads DVKVTQSSRYLVKRTGEKVFLECVQDMDHENMFWYRQDPGLGLRLIYFSYDVKMKEKGDIPEGYSVSREKKERFSLILESASTNQTSMYLCASSLPGVAGDTQYFGPGTRLTVL.

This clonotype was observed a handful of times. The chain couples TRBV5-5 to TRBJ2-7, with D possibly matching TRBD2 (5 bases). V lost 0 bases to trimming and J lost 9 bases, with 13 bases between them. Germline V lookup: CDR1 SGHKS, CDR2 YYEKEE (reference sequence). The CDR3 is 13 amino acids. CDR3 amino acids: CASSLEPGMRQYV. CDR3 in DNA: TGTGCCAGCAGCTTGGAACCCGGGATGCGGCAGTACGTC.

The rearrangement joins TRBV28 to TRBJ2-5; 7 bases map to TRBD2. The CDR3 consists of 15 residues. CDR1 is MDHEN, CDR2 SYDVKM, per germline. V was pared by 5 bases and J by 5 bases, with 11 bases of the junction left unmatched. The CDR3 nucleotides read TGTGCCAGCAGTGCCAGTAGGGCGGGGGTGGAGACCCAGTACTTC. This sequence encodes CASSASRAGVETQYF.

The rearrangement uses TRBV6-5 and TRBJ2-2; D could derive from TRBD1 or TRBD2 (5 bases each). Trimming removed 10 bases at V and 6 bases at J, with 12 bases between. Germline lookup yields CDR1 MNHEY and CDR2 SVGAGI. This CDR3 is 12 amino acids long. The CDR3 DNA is TGTGCCACCAGGAGAGGGGCCGGGGAGCTGTTTTTT. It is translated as CATRRGAGELFF.

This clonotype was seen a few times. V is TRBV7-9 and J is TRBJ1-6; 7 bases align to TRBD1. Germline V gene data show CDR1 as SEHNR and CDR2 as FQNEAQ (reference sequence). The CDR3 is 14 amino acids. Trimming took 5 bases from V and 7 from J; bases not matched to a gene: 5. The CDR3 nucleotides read TGTGCCAGCAGCCGGGACAGCAGAAATTCACCCCTCCACTTT. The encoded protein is CASSRDSRNSPLHF.